The 24 T cell receptor beta chains listed next were all sequenced from one sample in a study of neoadjuvant anti-PD-1 for oral cavity cancer. Assay: immunoSEQ multiplex PCR; the TCRdb copy retains only in-frame clones and omits some. The table records 55,000 to 75,000 clones, 65% to 85% of them present only once. Sequences were derived from PBMCs, sampled before nivolumab (anti-PD-1) treatment. These TCRs come from a person between 35 and 79 years old with oral cavity squamous cell carcinoma.

V and J are TRBV28 and TRBJ2-2; either TRBD1 or TRBD2 may fit D (5 bases each). The V end lost 7 bases, the J end lost 10 bases, and 13 bases lay between the germline ends. CDR1 MDHEN and CDR2 SYDVKM come from the germline V gene. CDR3 length: 12 residues. The CDR3 reads CASTSGPVELFF. CDR3 bases: TGTGCCAGCACCTCGGGACCGGTGGAGCTGTTTTTT. Filled out from reference TRBV28 and TRBJ2-2, the complete variable domain reads DVKVTQSSRYLVKRTGEKVFLECVQDMDHENMFWYRQDPGLGLRLIYFSYDVKMKEKGDIPEGYSVSREKKERFSLILESASTNQTSMYLCASTSGPVELFFGEGSRLTVL.

The V gene is TRBV6-1, the J gene TRBJ2-1; 7 bases match TRBD2. J was trimmed by 0 bases and V by 7 bases; bases with no gene match: 3. The germline V gene has CDR1 MNHNS and CDR2 SASEGT. The CDR3 extends over 14 amino acids. The CDR3 region has the DNA TGTGCCAGCAAAGCGGGGAGCTCCTACAATGAGCAGTTCTTC. Its protein is CASKAGSSYNEQFF.

The chain links TRBV7-2 to TRBJ1-1; D gene ambiguous. Trimming cost V 4 bases and J 7 bases, with 16 bases left between them. The germline V gene has CDR1 SGHTA and CDR2 FQGNSA. This CDR3 contains 14 residues. CDR3: CASSSDPGRIEAFF. The CDR3 nucleotides read TGTGCCAGCAGCTCCGACCCCGGACGGATTGAAGCTTTCTTT.

The chain recombines TRBV29-1 with TRBJ1-4; maybe TRBD1 (6 bases). This CDR3 region has 11 residues. Germline V CDR1 and CDR2: SQVTM, ANQGSEA. V was trimmed by 4 bases and J by 13 bases, leaving 13 bases between them. CDR3 residues: CSVGRDKLLFF. In nucleotides, the CDR3 is TGCAGCGTTGGAAGGGACAAATTACTGTTTTTT.

The CDR3 coding sequence is TGTGCCAGCAGTGGGCTTCTAAACCCCAATTCACCCCTCCACTTT. This translates into CASSGLLNPNSPLHF. The chain combines TRBV2 with TRBJ1-6; D is unresolved. This CDR3 is 15 amino acids long. Germline CDR1 reads SNHLY; CDR2 reads FYNNEI. Between the trimmed V and J ends, which lost 4 bases and 7 bases, there was a span of 14 bases.

The CDR3 reads CASSTRRAMATEAFF. The DNA for the CDR3 is TGTGCCAGCAGCACCCGAAGGGCGATGGCCACTGAAGCTTTCTTT. The V and J genes are TRBV7-9 and TRBJ1-1; D uncertain. The germline CDR1 and CDR2 sequences are SEHNR and FQNEAQ (reference sequence). Trimming removed 5 bases at V and 4 bases at J, with 17 bases between. CDR3 length: 15 amino acids.

This clone was seen a single time. The chain employs TRBV6-5 and TRBJ2-2; 8 bases align to TRBD2. Germline CDR1 and CDR2: MNHEY and SVGAGI. V lost 8 bases and J lost 5; bases outside the gene matches: 7. The CDR3 runs to 14 residues. CDR3 nucleotide sequence: TGTGCCAGCTCCCGGGGGGGGAGGACCGGGGAGCTGTTTTTT. This gives the protein CASSRGGRTGELFF.

This clone was found a few times. The chain combines TRBV6-4 with TRBJ1-1; D is ambiguous. V lost 6 bases and J lost 5, with 10 bases in between. The CDR3 totals 12 residues. Germline CDR1 reads MRHNA; CDR2 reads SNTAGT. CDR3 DNA: TGTGCCAGCAGGGGCCGGGCAACTGAAGCTTTCTTT. The encoded protein is CASRGRATEAFF.

The chain carries TRBV19 and TRBJ1-4, with TRBD1 matching 11 bases. CDR1 and CDR2 (germline): LNHDA, SQIVND (reference sequence). The CDR3 loop spans 17 amino acids. Unmatched junction bases numbered 7, after V lost 4 bases and J lost 3 bases. The CDR3 nucleotides read TGTGCCAGTAGTAGAGAGGACAGGGGGCGAGCTAATGAAAAACTGTTTTTT. It translates to CASSREDRGRANEKLFF.

The V call is TRBV6-5, the J call TRBJ2-7; D remains ambiguous. Germline CDR1 MNHEY, CDR2 SVGAGI. CDR3 size: 12 residues. Between the trimmed V and J ends, which lost 5 bases and 3 bases, there was a span of 8 bases. The CDR3 spells CASSEAYYEQYF. CDR3 nucleotides: TGTGCCAGCAGTGAAGCCTACTACGAGCAGTACTTC.

The rearrangement joins TRBV5-4 to TRBJ1-4, with D hard to call. The CDR3 length is 15 residues. Germline lookup yields CDR1 SGHNT and CDR2 YYREEE (reference sequence). V was trimmed by 4 bases and J by 0 bases, leaving 10 bases between them. In DNA, the CDR3 is TGTGCCAGCAGCCGTGGAGCAGCAACTAATGAAAAACTGTTTTTT. Translation gives CASSRGAATNEKLFF.

The gene calls are TRBV14 and TRBJ2-2, with TRBD1 identical over 8 bases. V shed 8 bases, J shed 3 bases, and the junction held 5 bases outside the gene matches. The CDR3 is 14 amino acids. In germline, CDR1 is SGHDN, CDR2 FVKESK. In DNA, the CDR3 is TGTGCCAGCCGGACAGGGACATACACCGGGGAGCTGTTTTTT. Protein sequence: CASRTGTYTGELFF. Full variable domain (remainder filled in from reference TRBV14 and TRBJ2-2): EAGVTQFPSHSVIEKGQTVTLRCDPISGHDNLYWYRRVMGKEIKFLLHFVKESKQDESGMPNNRFLAERTGGTYSTLKVQPAELEDSGVYFCASRTGTYTGELFFGEGSRLTVL.

This clone was found many times. The chain recombines TRBV28 with TRBJ2-7; D perhaps matches TRBD1 (6 bases). There are 13 residues in the CDR3. With 5 bases removed from V and 5 bases from J, the gap between germline ends came to 13 bases. The germline V gene has CDR1 MDHEN and CDR2 SYDVKM. As DNA, the CDR3 is TGTGCCAGCAGTCCACAGGGTTGGGACGAGCAGTACTTC. Translated: CASSPQGWDEQYF.

The chain joins TRBV20-1 to TRBJ2-1; no clear D. The V end lost 4 bases, the J end lost 2 bases, and 0 bases lay between the germline ends. Germline V gene data show CDR1 as DFQATT and CDR2 as SNEGSKA (reference sequence). The CDR3 runs to 10 residues. The CDR3 coding sequence is TGCAGTGCTACCTACAATGAGCAGTTCTTC. This sequence encodes CSATYNEQFF.

The table lists this clone with a few counts. The J gene is TRBJ2-2, the V gene TRBV9, with 7 bases fitting TRBD1. Trimming cost V 0 bases and J 8 bases; bases outside gene matches: 13. The CDR3 has 17 residues. CDR1 is SGDLS, CDR2 YYNGEE, per germline. The CDR3 sequence is CASSVGRTGPVLGELFF. CDR3 nucleotides: TGTGCCAGCAGCGTAGGTAGGACAGGCCCTGTTTTGGGGGAGCTGTTTTTT.

This clone has only a few counts. The chain recombines TRBV6-6 with TRBJ2-7, with D tentatively TRBD2 (6 bases). This CDR3 is built from 15 residues. The V end was cut by 4 bases, the J end by 6 bases, with 19 bases between. The germline V gene encodes CDR1 MNHNY and CDR2 SVGAGI (reference sequence). The chain's CDR3 is CASSSGGWGSGEQYF. The CDR3 nucleotides are TGTGCCAGCAGTTCCGGAGGGTGGGGTTCGGGCGAGCAGTACTTC.

The V call is TRBV2, the J call TRBJ1-1; 8 bases fit TRBD1. The CDR3 loop spans 14 amino acids. The V gene end was trimmed by 7 bases and the J gene end by 1 base; junction bases not matched to a gene: 5. Germline V lookup: CDR1 SNHLY, CDR2 FYNNEI. This CDR3 reads CASTGQGTNTEAFF. In nucleotides, the CDR3 is TGTGCCAGCACCGGACAGGGTACGAACACTGAAGCTTTCTTT.

The rearrangement uses TRBV21-1 and TRBJ2-4; TRBD1, as called in the table, went unchecked against the DNA. TRBV21-1 is recorded as a pseudogene. The CDR3 totals 16 residues. This CDR3 is CASSKDSWQVRGIQYF. The CDR3 DNA follows: TGTGCCAGCAGCAAAGACTCATGGCAGGTTAGGGGCATTCAGTACTTC.

In its sample, this clone was seen a few times. The chain couples TRBV4-2 to TRBJ1-1; 7 bases map to TRBD1. This CDR3 spans 14 amino acids. The germline V gene has CDR1 LGHNA and CDR2 YNFKEQ. J gave up 4 bases and V 7 bases, and 9 bases lay outside the gene matches. Here the CDR3 DNA reads TGTGCCAGCACCCGGGGCGCAGGGGGCACTGAAGCTTTCTTT. This codes for CASTRGAGGTEAFF.

The gene calls are TRBV5-5 and TRBJ1-1; D gene unclear. The V and J ends lost 0 bases and 1 base respectively, with 7 bases between them. CDR3 length equals 14 residues. The germline V gene has CDR1 SGHKS and CDR2 YYEKEE (reference sequence). In DNA form, the CDR3 reads TGTGCCAGCAGCTTGGCGGCCGGGAACACTGAAGCTTTCTTT. This codes for CASSLAAGNTEAFF.

The genes are TRBV7-6 and TRBJ1-6; 10 nucleotides line up with TRBD1. J was trimmed by 7 bases and V by 4 bases; bases with no gene match: 7. The CDR3 totals 16 residues. The germline V gene encodes CDR1 SGHVS and CDR2 FNYEAQ. The CDR3 bases are TGTGCCAGCAGCTCTGGATCGGGACAGGGGAATTCACCCCTCCACTTT. It codes for CASSSGSGQGNSPLHF.

CDR3 region: CASSARDRGSYEQYF. Written as DNA, the CDR3 is TGTGCCAGCAGCGCCCGGGACAGGGGCTCCTACGAGCAGTACTTC. The chain combines TRBV9 with TRBJ2-7, with TRBD1 identical over 10 bases. The trim removed 3 bases at V and 0 bases at J, leaving 3 bases unmatched. Per germline, CDR1 SGDLS and CDR2 YYNGEE. This CDR3 is 15 amino acids long.

This clone has a single count. The chain recombines TRBV5-1 with TRBJ1-6, with D possibly being TRBD1 (5 bases). V lost 4 bases, J lost 5 bases, and 16 bases lay in between. From germline, CDR1 is SGHRS and CDR2 YFSETQ. The CDR3 length is 16 residues. The DNA for the CDR3 is TGCGCCAGCAGCGAGACCCCGGGACGAAATAATTCACCCCTCCACTTT. It translates to CASSETPGRNNSPLHF.

The chain employs TRBV7-9 and TRBJ2-3, with TRBD1 matching 7 bases. Germline loops: CDR1 SEHNR, CDR2 FQNEAQ (reference sequence). The CDR3 has 15 amino acids. With 5 bases clipped from V and 7 bases from J, the junction kept 12 bases outside the gene matches. CDR3 loop: CASSHRDSQKHTQYF. The CDR3 DNA reads TGTGCCAGCAGCCACAGGGACAGCCAAAAACATACGCAGTATTTT.